This T cell receptor (beta chain) was recovered during a study of OX40 agonist ivuxolimab in advanced cancers. Study observations and caveats: By week 6 at 0.1 to 3.0 mg/kg, blood CD4+ and CD8+ T cells had expanded clonally. In a subset of nonresponders, normalized T-cell clonal expansion was also low. The investigators did not determine what antigen specificity the expanded peripheral T cells had.

The CDR3 contains 12 residues. Trimming took off 0 bases at V and 4 bases at J, with 6 bases between the two ends. Germline values: CDR1 GTSNPN, CDR2 SVGIG (reference sequence). A word on this clone: What it recognizes is unknown.

Generated by immunoSEQ multiplex PCR, the TCRdb table keeps only in-frame clones and is missing some. The data contain 52,000 or so clones, 83% of them singletons. The sample here was CD4+ or CD8+ T cells sorted from blood, taken in a trial of the OX40 agonist ivuxolimab. The origin of this receptor is an adult with an advanced solid tumor such as melanoma, head and neck, liver or kidney cancer. The chain links TRBV30 to TRBJ2-5, with D possibly TRBD1 on 5 matching bases. CDR3 in amino acids: CAWSVRAETQYF. Written as DNA, the CDR3 is TGTGCCTGGAGTGTCAGGGCAGAGACCCAGTACTTC.